The 17 T cell receptor beta chains below were found in one sample sequenced in a study of post-analysis software for immune sequencing data. Study-wide results and limits: Comparison of patients with controls showed 5 or 6 TRBV segments more frequent in patients, TRBV5-6, TRBV5-1 and TRBV20-1 among them.

Tagging with unique molecular identifiers was a feature of the TCR beta cDNA libraries. TCRdb ran MiXCR on the PCR reads and lists one entry per CDR3 protein. The repertoire holds 400,000 to 500,000 distinct CDR3 sequences, with over 30% as singletons. These receptors lack a known antigen. Sequencing was performed on blood. These receptor sequences come from a girl aged 2 to 10 with multiple sclerosis.

The chain is built from TRBV27 and TRBJ2-1, with D tentatively TRBD1 (6 bases). V was shortened by 6 bases and J by 6 bases, with 21 bases between the two germline ends. Germline assignment: CDR1 MNHEY and CDR2 SMNVEV (reference sequence). This CDR3 has 16 residues. The CDR3 reads CASSELGRGPSNEQFF. The CDR3 region has the DNA TGTGCCAGCAGCGAATTAGGCAGGGGCCCCTCCAATGAGCAGTTCTTC.

The gene calls are TRBV28 and TRBJ2-1, with D tentatively TRBD2 (6 bases). The CDR3 runs 14 residues. The V end was cut by 5 bases, the J end by 3 bases, with 11 bases between. The germline V gene encodes CDR1 MDHEN and CDR2 SYDVKM. The CDR3 region has the DNA TGTGCCAGCAGTAACGGGGACTTCTACAATGAGCAGTTCTTC. Translation gives CASSNGDFYNEQFF.

A single count supports this clonotype. The V gene is TRBV18, the J gene TRBJ2-1; 7 bases fit TRBD1. This CDR3 has 14 amino acids. Germline V gene data show CDR1 as KGHSH and CDR2 as LQKENI. V shed 2 bases and J 10 bases; nucleotides not matched to a gene: 8. The CDR3 DNA sequence: TGTGCCAGCTCACCAAGGACACTACAGGGGGAGCAGTTCTTC. This codes for CASSPRTLQGEQFF.

The chain recombines TRBV10-3 with TRBJ1-2, with a possible D match to TRBD1 (5 bases). The V end was cut by 6 bases, the J end by 0 bases, with 11 bases between. The length of the CDR3 is 14 residues. The germline CDR1 and CDR2 sequences are ENHRY and SYGVKD. CDR3 loop: CAIREVTANYGYTF. In DNA, the CDR3 is TGTGCCATCAGGGAGGTGACAGCTAACTATGGCTACACCTTC.

This clonotype appeared a few times. This chain links TRBV12-3 or TRBV12-4 with TRBJ2-4; D remains ambiguous. The tail of the sequence fits TRBJ2-7 better, so the J call may be wrong. The CDR3 consists of 12 residues. The CDR3 coding sequence is TGTGCCAGCAGTTTAAAGGCACGCGAGCAGTACTTC. The encoded protein is CASSLKAREQYF.

This chain joins TRBV4-2 and TRBJ2-5; D ambiguous. This CDR3 is built from 16 residues. The V end lost 0 bases, the J end lost 0 bases, and 11 bases lay between the germline ends. Germline CDR1 reads LGHNA; CDR2 reads YNFKEQ. The CDR3: CASSQDTPANQETQYF. The CDR3 coding sequence is TGTGCCAGCAGCCAAGACACACCGGCGAACCAAGAGACCCAGTACTTC.

This clonotype was picked up a small number of times. The chain recombines TRBV28 with TRBJ2-1; D remains ambiguous. This CDR3 has 13 residues. The germline V and J ends were trimmed by 6 bases and 5 bases, with 11 bases remaining between them. The V gene's germline CDR1 is MDHEN and CDR2 SYDVKM. As DNA, the CDR3 is TGTGCCAGCAGCATGGGTTCCGACAATGAGCAGTTCTTC. This encodes CASSMGSDNEQFF.

The chain is built from TRBV6-2 or TRBV6-3 and TRBJ1-1; D gene unclear. V gave up 5 bases and J gave up 2 bases, with 12 bases separating them. Looked up from germline, CDR1 is MNHEY and CDR2 is SVGEGT. This CDR3 contains 14 residues. This CDR3 reads CASSPVRGNTEAFF. CDR3 nucleotide sequence: TGTGCCAGCAGTCCTGTACGCGGAAACACTGAAGCTTTCTTT.

The J gene is TRBJ1-2, the V gene TRBV25-1; D gene uncertain. V dropped 5 bases and J dropped 7 bases, with 11 bases sitting between them. Germline V lookup: CDR1 MGHDK, CDR2 SYGVNS. This CDR3 has 12 residues. CDR3 DNA: TGTGCCAGCAGTAGGGCTGCTTCTGGCTACACCTTC. It encodes CASSRAASGYTF.

The chain recombines TRBV6-1 with TRBJ1-5, with TRBD1 matching over 8 bases. V gave up 8 bases and J gave up 1 base; unmatched junction bases: 7. CDR3 length equals 15 residues. Germline CDR1 and CDR2: MNHNS and SASEGT. This CDR3 is CASSGQGLSNQPQHF. The CDR3 DNA sequence: TGTGCCAGCTCTGGACAGGGCCTAAGCAATCAGCCCCAGCATTTT.

This clonotype was seen a handful of times. The J gene is TRBJ2-5, the V gene TRBV14; D is unresolved. CDR1 SGHDN and CDR2 FVKESK come from the germline V gene. The CDR3 loop spans 14 amino acids. Between the trimmed V and J ends, which lost 4 bases and 0 bases, there was a span of 9 bases. This CDR3 is CASSRGRYQETQYF. CDR3 DNA: TGTGCCAGCAGCCGCGGACGGTACCAAGAGACCCAGTACTTC.

Comment on this clonotype: An end of the junction does not agree with germline; a read error may underlie this. This chain uses TRBV4-2 with TRBJ2-3; D ambiguous. CDR3 length: 15 residues. Per germline, CDR1 LGHNA and CDR2 YNFKEQ. The CDR3 sequence: CTSSPNTQGTDTQYF. The CDR3 nucleotides are TGTACCAGCAGCCCGAACACCCAGGGCACAGATACGCAGTATTTT.

The chain joins TRBV11-2 to TRBJ2-5, with 9 bases that match TRBD1. The CDR3 loop spans 16 amino acids. Trimming cost V 4 bases and J 2 bases; bases outside gene matches: 8. CDR1 and CDR2 from the germline V gene are SGHAT and FQNNGV. This CDR3 is CASSSRDRDFQETQYF. In nucleotides, the CDR3 is TGTGCCAGCAGCTCCCGGGACAGGGACTTTCAAGAGACCCAGTACTTC. Variable domain in full (rest from reference TRBV11-2 and TRBJ2-5): EAGVAQSPRYKIIEKRQSVAFWCNPISGHATLYWYQQILGQGPKLLIQFQNNGVVDDSQLPKDRFSAERLKGVDSTLKIQPAKLEDSAVYLCASSSRDRDFQETQYFGPGTRLLVL.

The chain has TRBV4-1 and TRBJ2-7; 10 bases match TRBD2. In germline, CDR1 is MGHRA, CDR2 YSYEKL. V lost 1 base and J lost 4; bases outside the gene matches: 4. The CDR3 sequence is 15 residues long. The CDR3 loop is CASSQGTSGFYEQYF. In DNA, the CDR3 is TGCGCCAGCAGCCAAGGGACTAGCGGATTTTACGAGCAGTACTTC.

This clonotype was found a few times. This sequence joins TRBV28 and TRBJ2-1; 11 bases line up with TRBD2. Germline CDR1 reads MDHEN; CDR2 reads SYDVKM. V lost 1 base to trimming and J lost 5 bases; unmatched junction nucleotides: 4. This CDR3 has 16 amino acids. The CDR3 nucleotides are TGTGCCAGCAGTTTATTGACTAGCGGGGCCGACAATGAGCAGTTCTTC. Encoded protein: CASSLLTSGADNEQFF.

The chain has TRBV25-1 and TRBJ1-2; D call uncertain. The germline CDR1 and CDR2 sequences are MGHDK and SYGVNS. Trimming shortened V by 5 bases and J by 2 bases, and 12 bases separated the two germline ends. CDR3 length: 14 residues. The CDR3 region has the DNA TGTGCCAGCAGTAAAGTAGGGTCGAACTATGGCTACACCTTC. Protein sequence: CASSKVGSNYGYTF.

In regard to this clonotype: Germline is not matched at one junction end, which may reflect a read error. This chain joins TRBV3-1 and TRBJ2-1; 7 positions match TRBD2. The CDR3 contains 15 residues. The germline gives CDR1 LGHDT, CDR2 YNNKEL (reference sequence). The CDR3 DNA follows: TGTGCCAGTAGCCTACAAGCGGGGCCGGGCGATGAGCAGTTCTTC. Its translation is CASSLQAGPGDEQFF.